This T cell receptor (beta chain) derives from a study of blood T cell repertoires in COVID-19. Background on the study: PBMCs, B-cell-depleted T cells, or T cells were the source of the cDNA or gDNA that made up the material.

In Seattle, patients joined the study during active infection and were tracked longitudinally. Assay used: immunoSEQ multiplex PCR; TCRdb lists only in-frame clones, some missing. The table has roughly 250,000 clones, around 85% seen once. The CDR3 sequence is 15 residues long. V lost 4 bases to trimming and J lost 4 bases, with 18 bases between them. Germline V gene lookup returns CDR1 SGDLS and CDR2 YYNGEE. This sequence was found in a human donor with COVID-19, enrolled during active disease. The donor label of this sample is uncertain. Sequenced: peripheral blood. The chain carries TRBV9 and TRBJ2-7; D perhaps matches TRBD2 (6 bases). CDR3 in amino acids: CASSPRGSGSYEQYF. DNA of the CDR3: TGTGCCAGCAGCCCTCGTGGGAGCGGGTCGTACGAGCAGTACTTC.